The clone carrying this T cell receptor beta chain was picked up a small number of times. What it binds is unknown. The sample comes from a study of cytomegalovirus exposure and HLA in healthy donors. Study-wide results and limits: Reported performance of the classifier showed diagnosis of cytomegalovirus status with high specificity and sensitivity.

With 3 bases clipped from V and 5 bases from J, the junction kept 4 bases outside the gene matches. Per the germline V gene, CDR1 is SGHDT and CDR2 is YYEEEE. This CDR3 has 14 amino acids. PCR involved 60 Vbeta and 13 Jbeta primers. Here immunoSEQ multiplex PCR was the method, and the copy in TCRdb shows in-frame clones only, minus some. The top ten clones hold about 3.1% of a sample with under 65,000 clones, approximately 84% of them seen once. This TCR derives from a man aged 45 to 65 in good health and CMV-seronegative. The material sequenced was PBMCs. The chain joins TRBV5-6 to TRBJ2-7; 11 bases are a match to TRBD1. CDR3 loop: CASSSGQGAHEQYF. In DNA form, the CDR3 reads TGTGCCAGCAGCTCAGGACAGGGGGCCCACGAGCAGTACTTC.